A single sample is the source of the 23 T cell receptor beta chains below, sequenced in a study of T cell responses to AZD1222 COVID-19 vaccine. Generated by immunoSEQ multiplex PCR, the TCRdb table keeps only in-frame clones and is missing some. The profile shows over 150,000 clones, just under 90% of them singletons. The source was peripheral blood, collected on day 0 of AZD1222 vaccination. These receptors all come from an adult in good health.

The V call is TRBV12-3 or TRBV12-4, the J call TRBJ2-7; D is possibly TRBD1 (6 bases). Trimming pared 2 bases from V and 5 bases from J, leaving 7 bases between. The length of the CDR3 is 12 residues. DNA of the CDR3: TGTGCCAGCAGTTTAAGGGGGAACGAGCAGTACTTC. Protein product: CASSLRGNEQYF.

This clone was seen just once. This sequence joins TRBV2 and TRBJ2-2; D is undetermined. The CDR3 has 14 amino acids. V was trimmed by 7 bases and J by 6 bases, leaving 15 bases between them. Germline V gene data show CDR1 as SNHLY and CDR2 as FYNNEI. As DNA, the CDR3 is TGTGCCAGCATAAGGGTTTCAGGCGCCGGGGAGCTGTTTTTT. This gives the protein CASIRVSGAGELFF.

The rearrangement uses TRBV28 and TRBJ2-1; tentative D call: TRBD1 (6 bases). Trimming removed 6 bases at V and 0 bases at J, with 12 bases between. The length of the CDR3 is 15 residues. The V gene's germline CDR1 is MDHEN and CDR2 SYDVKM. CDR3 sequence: CASSTGISSYNEQFF. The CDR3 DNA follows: TGTGCCAGCAGCACAGGGATAAGCTCCTACAATGAGCAGTTCTTC.

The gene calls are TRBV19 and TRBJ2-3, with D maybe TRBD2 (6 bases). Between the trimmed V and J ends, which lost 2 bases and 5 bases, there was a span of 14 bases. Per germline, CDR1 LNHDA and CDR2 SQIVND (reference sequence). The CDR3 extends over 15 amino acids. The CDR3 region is CASSIRGGAIDTQYF. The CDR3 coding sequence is TGTGCCAGTAGTATACGGGGAGGAGCGATAGATACGCAGTATTTT.

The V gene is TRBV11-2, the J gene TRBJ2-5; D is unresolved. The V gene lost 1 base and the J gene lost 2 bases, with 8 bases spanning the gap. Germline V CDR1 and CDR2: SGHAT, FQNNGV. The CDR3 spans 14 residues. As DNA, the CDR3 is TGTGCCAGCAGCTTAGGGGCGACTCAAGAGACCCAGTACTTC. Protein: CASSLGATQETQYF.

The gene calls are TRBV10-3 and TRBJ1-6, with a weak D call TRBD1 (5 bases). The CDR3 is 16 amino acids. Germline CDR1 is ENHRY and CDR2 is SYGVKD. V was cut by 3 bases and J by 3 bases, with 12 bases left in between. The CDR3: CAISDRDRIYNSPLHF. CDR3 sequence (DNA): TGTGCCATCAGTGACCGGGACCGGATCTATAATTCACCCCTCCACTTT.

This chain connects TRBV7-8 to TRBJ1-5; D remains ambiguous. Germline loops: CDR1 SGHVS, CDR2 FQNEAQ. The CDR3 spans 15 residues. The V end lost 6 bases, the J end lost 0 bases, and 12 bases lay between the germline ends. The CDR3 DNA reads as TGTGCCAGCAGTTCCCGGGTCTCTAGCAATCAGCCCCAGCATTTT. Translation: CASSSRVSSNQPQHF. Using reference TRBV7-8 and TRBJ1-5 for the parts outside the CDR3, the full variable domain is GAGVSQSPRYKVAKRGQDVALRCDPISGHVSLFWYQQALGQGPEFLTYFQNEAQLDKSGLPSDRFFAERPEGSVSTLKIQRTQQEDSAVYLCASSSRVSSNQPQHFGDGTRLSIL.

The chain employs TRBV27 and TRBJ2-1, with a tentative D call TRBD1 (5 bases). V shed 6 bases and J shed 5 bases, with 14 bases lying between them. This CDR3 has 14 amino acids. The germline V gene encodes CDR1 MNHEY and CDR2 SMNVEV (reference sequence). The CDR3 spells CASSRGGANNEQFF. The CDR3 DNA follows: TGTGCCAGCAGCCGTGGTGGGGCCAACAATGAGCAGTTCTTC.

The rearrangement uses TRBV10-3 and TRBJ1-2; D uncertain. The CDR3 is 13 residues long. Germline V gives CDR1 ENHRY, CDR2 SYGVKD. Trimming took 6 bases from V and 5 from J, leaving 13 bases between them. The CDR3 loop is CAISYAVEYGYTF. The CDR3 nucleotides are TGTGCCATCAGCTACGCAGTGGAATATGGCTACACCTTC.

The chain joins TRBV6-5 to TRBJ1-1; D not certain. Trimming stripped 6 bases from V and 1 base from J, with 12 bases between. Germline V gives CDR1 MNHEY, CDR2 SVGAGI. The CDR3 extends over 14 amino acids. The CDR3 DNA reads TGTGCCAGCAGCCTCGAGGTGGGGAACACTGAAGCTTTCTTT. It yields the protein CASSLEVGNTEAFF.

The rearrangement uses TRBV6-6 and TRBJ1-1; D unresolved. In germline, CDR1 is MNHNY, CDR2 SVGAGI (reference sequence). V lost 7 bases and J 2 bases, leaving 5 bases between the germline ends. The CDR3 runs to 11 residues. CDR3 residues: CASISNTEAFF. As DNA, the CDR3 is TGTGCCAGCATTTCAAACACTGAAGCTTTCTTT.

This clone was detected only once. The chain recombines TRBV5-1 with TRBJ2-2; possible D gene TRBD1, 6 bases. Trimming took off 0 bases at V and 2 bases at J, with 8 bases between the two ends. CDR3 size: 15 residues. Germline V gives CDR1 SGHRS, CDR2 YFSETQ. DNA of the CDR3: TGCGCCAGCAGCTTGGACAGGGTAAACACCGGGGAGCTGTTTTTT. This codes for CASSLDRVNTGELFF.

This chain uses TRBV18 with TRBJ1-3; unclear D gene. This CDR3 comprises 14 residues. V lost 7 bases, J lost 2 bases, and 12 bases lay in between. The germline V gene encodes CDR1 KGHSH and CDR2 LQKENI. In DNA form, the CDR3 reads TGTGCCAGCTTCCCCAGTCTGGCTGGAAACACCATATATTTT. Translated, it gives CASFPSLAGNTIYF. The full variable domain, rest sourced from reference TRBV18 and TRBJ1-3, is NAGVMQNPRHLVRRRGQEARLRCSPMKGHSHVYWYRQLPEEGLKFMVYLQKENIIDESGMPKERFSAEFPKEGPSILRIQQVVRGDSAAYFCASFPSLAGNTIYFGEGSWLTVV.

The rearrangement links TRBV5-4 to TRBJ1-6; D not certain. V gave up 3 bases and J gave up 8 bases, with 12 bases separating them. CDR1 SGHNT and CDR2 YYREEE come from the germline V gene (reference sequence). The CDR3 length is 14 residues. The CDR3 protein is CASSSGSHDSPLHF. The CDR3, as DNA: TGTGCCAGCAGCTCCGGGTCTCATGATTCACCCCTCCACTTT.

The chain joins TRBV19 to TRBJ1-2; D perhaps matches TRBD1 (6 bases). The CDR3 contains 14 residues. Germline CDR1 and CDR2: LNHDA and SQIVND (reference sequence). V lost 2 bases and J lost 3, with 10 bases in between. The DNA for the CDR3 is TGTGCCAGTAGTATAATGGGGGGCGACTATGGCTACACCTTC. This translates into CASSIMGGDYGYTF.

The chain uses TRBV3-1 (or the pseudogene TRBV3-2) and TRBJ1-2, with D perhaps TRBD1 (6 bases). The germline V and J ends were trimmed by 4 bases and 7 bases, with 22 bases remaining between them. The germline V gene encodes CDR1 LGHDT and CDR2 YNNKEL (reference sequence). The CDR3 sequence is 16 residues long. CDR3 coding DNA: TGTGCCAGCAGCCCCCAGATAGGGGGTATTGGTTCTGGCTACACCTTC. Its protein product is CASSPQIGGIGSGYTF.

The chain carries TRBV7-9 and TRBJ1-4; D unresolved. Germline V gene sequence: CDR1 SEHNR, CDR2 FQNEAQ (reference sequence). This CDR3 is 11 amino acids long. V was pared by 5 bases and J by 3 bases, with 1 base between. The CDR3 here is CASSPNEKLFF. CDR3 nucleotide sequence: TGTGCCAGCAGCCCTAATGAAAAACTGTTTTTT.

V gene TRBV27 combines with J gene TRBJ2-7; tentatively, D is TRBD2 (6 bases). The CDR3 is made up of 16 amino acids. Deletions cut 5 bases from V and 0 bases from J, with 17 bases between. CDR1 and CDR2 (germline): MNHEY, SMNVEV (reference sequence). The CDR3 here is CASSGRRAGSSYEQYF. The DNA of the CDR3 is TGTGCCAGCAGTGGGCGGAGAGCCGGGAGCTCCTACGAGCAGTACTTC.

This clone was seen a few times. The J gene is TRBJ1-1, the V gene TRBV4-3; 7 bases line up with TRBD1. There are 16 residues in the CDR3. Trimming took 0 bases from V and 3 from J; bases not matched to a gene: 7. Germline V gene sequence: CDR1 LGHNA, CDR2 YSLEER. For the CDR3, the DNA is TGCGCCAGCAGCCAAGACACCGAGACAGGGCACACTGAAGCTTTCTTT. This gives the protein CASSQDTETGHTEAFF.

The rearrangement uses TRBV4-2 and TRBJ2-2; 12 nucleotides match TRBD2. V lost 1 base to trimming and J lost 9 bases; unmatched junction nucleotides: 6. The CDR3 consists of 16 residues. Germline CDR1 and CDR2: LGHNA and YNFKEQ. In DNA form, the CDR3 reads TGTGCCAGCAGCCAAGGGACTAGCGGGGTAGCCCGGGAGCTGTTTTTT. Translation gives CASSQGTSGVARELFF.

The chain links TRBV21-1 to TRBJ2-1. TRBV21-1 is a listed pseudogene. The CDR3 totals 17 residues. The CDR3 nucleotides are TGTGCCAGCAGCACCACCTGGGGAAGGCCCGTTGATTGTGAGCAGTTCTTC. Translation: CASSTTWGRPVDCEQFF.

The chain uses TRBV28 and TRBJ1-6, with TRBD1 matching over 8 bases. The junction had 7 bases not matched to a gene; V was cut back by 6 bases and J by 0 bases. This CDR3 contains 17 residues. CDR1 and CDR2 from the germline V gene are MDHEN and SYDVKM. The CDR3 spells CASSLGDRSSYNSPLHF. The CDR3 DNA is TGTGCCAGCAGCCTTGGGGACAGGAGCTCCTATAATTCACCCCTCCACTTT.

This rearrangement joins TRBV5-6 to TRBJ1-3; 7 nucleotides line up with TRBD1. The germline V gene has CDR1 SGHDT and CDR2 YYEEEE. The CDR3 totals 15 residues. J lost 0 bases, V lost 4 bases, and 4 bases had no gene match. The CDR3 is CASSPRDSSGNTIYF. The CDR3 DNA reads TGTGCCAGCAGCCCACGGGACAGCTCTGGAAACACCATATATTTT.